Ten or more counts support the clone carrying this TCR beta chain. CDR3 size: 15 residues. Germline V gene sequence: CDR1 MNHEY, CDR2 SVGAGI. The V end was cut by 2 bases, the J end by 1 base, with 11 bases between. TCRdb ran MiXCR on the 5' RACE reads and lists one entry per CDR3 protein. The table includes roughly 54,000 distinct CDR3 sequences, approximately 17% detected once. This TCR derives from a female donor with breast cancer. Sequencing input: naive CD4+ T cells sorted from blood. Regarding subset: naive CD4+ T cells, CD4+CD45RA+CD25-. The genes are TRBV6-5 and TRBJ1-1, with a possible D match to TRBD1 (6 bases). This chain's CDR3 is CASSYVGQRNTEAFF. CDR3 sequence (DNA): TGTGCCAGCAGTTACGTTGGACAGAGGAACACTGAAGCTTTCTTT.